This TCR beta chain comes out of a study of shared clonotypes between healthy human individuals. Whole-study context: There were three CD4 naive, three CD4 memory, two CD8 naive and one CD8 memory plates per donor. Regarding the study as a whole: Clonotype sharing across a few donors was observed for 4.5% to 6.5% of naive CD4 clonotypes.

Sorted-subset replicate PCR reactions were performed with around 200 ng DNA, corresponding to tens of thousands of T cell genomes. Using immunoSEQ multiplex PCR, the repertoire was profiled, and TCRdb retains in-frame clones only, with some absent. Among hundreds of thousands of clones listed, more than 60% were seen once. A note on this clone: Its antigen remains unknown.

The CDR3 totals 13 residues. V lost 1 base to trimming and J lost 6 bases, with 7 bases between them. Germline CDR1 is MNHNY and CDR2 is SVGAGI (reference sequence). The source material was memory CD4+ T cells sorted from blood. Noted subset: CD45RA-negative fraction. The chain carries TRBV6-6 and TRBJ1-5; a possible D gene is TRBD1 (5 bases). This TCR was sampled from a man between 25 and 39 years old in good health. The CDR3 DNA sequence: TGTGCCAGCAGTTACTTGGGGGGTCAGCCCCAGCATTTT. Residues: CASSYLGGQPQHF.